This T cell receptor (beta chain) was found in a study of blood T cells in healthy people across ages. Notes on the study in general: More naive CD4+ cells and higher diversity were found in long-lived than in aged donors.

Total RNA was isolated from each sample in quantities of at least 6 micrograms. A sample-barcoded 5' primer and a J-beta primer mix were used in a second PCR of roughly 6 to 11 cycles. A 12-random-nucleotide template-switch adaptor tagged each cDNA molecule. TCRdb redid the calling of the 5' RACE reads with MiXCR, one entry per CDR3 protein. The sample consists of more than 750,000 distinct CDR3 sequences, approximately 32% of them appearing once. V gave up 0 bases and J gave up 3 bases, with 15 bases separating them. Per the germline V gene, CDR1 is DFQATT and CDR2 is SNEGSKA (reference sequence). The CDR3 runs to 15 residues. In the case of this clonotype: Its antigen is undetermined.

These same data were also listed under a study on T cells of mothers and their children. From that paper: Versus unrelated pairs, overlap was slightly higher in related mother-child pairs, without reaching significance.

J is TRBJ2-7 and V is TRBV20-1; D tentatively fits TRBD1 or TRBD2 (5 bases each). Sequencing was performed on blood. The receptor comes from a woman in her 40s in good health. The CDR3 reads CSARELGDSGYEQYF. Here the CDR3 DNA reads TGCAGTGCTAGAGAGTTGGGGGATAGTGGCTACGAGCAGTACTTC.